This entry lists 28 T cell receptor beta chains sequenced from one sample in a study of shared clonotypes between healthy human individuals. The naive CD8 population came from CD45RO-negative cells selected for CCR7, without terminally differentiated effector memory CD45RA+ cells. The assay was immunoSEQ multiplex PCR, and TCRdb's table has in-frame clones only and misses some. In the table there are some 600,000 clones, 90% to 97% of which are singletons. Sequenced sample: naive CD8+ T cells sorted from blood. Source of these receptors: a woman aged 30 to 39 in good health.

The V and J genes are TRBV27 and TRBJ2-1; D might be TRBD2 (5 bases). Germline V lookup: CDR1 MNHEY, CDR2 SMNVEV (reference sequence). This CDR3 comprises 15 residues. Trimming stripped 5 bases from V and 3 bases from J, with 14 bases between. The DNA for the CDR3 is TGTGCCAGCAGTCCGATTCTAGAGGGCTACAATGAGCAGTTCTTC. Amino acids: CASSPILEGYNEQFF.

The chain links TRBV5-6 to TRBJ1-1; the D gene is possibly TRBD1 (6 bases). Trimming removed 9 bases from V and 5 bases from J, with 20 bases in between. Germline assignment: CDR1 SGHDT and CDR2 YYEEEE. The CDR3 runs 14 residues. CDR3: CATGSGGAGTEAFF. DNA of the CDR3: TGTGCCACCGGCTCGGGGGGCGCGGGGACTGAAGCTTTCTTT.

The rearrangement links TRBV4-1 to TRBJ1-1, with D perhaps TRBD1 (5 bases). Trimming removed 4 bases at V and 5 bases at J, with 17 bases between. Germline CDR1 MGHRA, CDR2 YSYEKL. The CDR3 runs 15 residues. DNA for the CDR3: TGCGCCAGCAGCCCCCTGGGACCTGTGGGGACTGAAGCTTTCTTT. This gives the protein CASSPLGPVGTEAFF.

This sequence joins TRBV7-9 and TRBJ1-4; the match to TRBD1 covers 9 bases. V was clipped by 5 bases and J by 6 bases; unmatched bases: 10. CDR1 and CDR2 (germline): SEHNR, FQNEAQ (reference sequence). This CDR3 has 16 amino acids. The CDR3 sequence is CASSQRKDRGDEKLFF. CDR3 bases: TGTGCCAGCAGCCAACGGAAGGACAGGGGAGATGAAAAACTGTTTTTT.

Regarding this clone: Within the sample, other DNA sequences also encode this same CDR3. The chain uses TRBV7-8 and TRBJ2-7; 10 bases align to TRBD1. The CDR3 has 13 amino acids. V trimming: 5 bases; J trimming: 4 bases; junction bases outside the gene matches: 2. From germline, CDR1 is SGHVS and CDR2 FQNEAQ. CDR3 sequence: CASSPGQGYEQYF. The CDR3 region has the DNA TGTGCCAGCAGCCCGGGACAGGGGTACGAGCAGTACTTC.

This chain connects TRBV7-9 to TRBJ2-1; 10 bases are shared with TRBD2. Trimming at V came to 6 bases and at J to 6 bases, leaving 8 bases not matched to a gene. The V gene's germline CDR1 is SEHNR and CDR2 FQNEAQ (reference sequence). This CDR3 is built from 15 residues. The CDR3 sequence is CASSLARTSGNEQFF. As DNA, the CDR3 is TGTGCCAGCAGTCTAGCCCGGACTAGCGGCAATGAGCAGTTCTTC. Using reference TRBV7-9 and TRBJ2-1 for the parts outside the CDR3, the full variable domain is DTGVSQNPRHKITKRGQNVTFRCDPISEHNRLYWYRQTLGQGPEFLTYFQNEAQLEKSRLLSDRFSAERPKGSFSTLEIQRTEQGDSAMYLCASSLARTSGNEQFFGPGTRLTVL.

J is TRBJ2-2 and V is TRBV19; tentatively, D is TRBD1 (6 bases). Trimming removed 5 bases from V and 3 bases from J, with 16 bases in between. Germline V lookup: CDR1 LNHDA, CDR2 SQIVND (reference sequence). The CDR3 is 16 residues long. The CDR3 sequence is CASSETGIGDTGELFF. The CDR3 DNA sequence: TGTGCCAGTAGTGAGACAGGAATAGGGGACACCGGGGAGCTGTTTTTT.

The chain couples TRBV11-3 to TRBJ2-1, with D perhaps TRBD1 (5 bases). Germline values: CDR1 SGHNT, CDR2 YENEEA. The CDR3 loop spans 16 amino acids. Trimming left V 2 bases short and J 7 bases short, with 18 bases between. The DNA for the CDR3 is TGTGCCAGCAGCTTATCGATCTTGGGGCAGGCGAATGAGCAGTTCTTC. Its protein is CASSLSILGQANEQFF.

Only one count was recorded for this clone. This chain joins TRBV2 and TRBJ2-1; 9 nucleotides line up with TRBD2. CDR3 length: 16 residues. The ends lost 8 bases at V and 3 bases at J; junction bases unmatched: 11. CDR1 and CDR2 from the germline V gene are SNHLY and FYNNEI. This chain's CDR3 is CASGFSGSLGYNEQFF. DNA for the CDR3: TGTGCCAGCGGGTTTAGCGGGAGCCTGGGCTACAATGAGCAGTTCTTC.

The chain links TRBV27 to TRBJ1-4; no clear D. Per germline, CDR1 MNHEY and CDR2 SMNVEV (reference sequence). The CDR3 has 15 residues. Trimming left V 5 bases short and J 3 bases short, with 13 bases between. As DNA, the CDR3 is TGTGCCAGCAGTCTGGGTCAGGTGTCTAATGAAAAACTGTTTTTT. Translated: CASSLGQVSNEKLFF.

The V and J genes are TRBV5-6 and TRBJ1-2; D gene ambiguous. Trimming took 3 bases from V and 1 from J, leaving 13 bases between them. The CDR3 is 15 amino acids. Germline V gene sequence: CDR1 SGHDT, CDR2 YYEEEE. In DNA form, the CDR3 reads TGTGCCAGCAGCTCGAGCCCAGATAATAACTATGGCTACACCTTC. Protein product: CASSSSPDNNYGYTF.

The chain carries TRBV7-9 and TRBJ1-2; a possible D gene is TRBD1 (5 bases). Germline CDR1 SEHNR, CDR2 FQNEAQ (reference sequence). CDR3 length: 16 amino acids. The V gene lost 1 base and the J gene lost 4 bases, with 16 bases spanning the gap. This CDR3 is CASSLGGKGSLYGYTF. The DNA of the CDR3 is TGTGCCAGCAGCTTAGGGGGCAAGGGATCCCTCTATGGCTACACCTTC.

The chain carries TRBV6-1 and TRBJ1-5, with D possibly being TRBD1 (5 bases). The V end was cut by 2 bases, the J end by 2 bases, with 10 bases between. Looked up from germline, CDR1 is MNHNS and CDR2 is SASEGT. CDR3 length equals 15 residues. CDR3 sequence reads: CASSEWGVGNQPQHF. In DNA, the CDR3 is TGTGCCAGCAGTGAATGGGGGGTTGGCAATCAGCCCCAGCATTTT.

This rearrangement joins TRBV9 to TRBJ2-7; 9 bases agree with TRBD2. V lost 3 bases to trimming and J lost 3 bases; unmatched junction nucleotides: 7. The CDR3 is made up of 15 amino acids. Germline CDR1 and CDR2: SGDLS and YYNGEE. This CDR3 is CASSASRGRVYEQYF. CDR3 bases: TGTGCCAGCAGCGCCTCTCGCGGGAGGGTCTACGAGCAGTACTTC.

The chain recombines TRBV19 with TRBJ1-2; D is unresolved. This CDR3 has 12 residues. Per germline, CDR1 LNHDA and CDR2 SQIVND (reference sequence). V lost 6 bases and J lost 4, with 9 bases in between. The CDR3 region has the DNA TGTGCCAGTAGACCCGACGGCTATGGCTACACCTTC. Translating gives CASRPDGYGYTF.

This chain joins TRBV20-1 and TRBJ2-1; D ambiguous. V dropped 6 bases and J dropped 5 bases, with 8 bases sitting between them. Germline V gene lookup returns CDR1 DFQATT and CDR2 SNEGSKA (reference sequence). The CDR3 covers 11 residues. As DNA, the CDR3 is TGCAGTGCAACACTCAACAATGAGCAGTTCTTC. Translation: CSATLNNEQFF.

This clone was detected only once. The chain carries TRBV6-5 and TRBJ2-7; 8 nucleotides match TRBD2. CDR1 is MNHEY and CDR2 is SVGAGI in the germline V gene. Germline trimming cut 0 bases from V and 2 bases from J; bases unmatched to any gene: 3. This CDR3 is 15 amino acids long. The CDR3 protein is CASSYSSGSPYEQYF. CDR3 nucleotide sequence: TGTGCCAGCAGTTACTCGAGCGGGAGCCCCTACGAGCAGTACTTC.

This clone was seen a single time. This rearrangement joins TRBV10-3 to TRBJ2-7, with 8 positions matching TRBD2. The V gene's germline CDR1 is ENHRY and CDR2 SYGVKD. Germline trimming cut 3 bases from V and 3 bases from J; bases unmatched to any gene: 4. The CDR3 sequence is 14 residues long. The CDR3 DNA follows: TGTGCCATCAGTGATTCCCTAGCGGGCTACGAGCAGTACTTC. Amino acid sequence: CAISDSLAGYEQYF.

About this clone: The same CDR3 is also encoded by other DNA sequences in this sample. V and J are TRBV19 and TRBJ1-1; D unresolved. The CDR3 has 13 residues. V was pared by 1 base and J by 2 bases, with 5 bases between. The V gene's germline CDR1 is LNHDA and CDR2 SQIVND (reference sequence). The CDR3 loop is CASSIVTNTEAFF. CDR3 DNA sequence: TGTGCCAGTAGTATAGTGACCAACACTGAAGCTTTCTTT.

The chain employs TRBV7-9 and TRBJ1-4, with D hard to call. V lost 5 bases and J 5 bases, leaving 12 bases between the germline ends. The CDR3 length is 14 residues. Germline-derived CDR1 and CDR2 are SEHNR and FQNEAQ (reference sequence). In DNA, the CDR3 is TGTGCCAGCAGCCCCGGACGGAGAAATGAAAAACTGTTTTTT. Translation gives CASSPGRRNEKLFF.

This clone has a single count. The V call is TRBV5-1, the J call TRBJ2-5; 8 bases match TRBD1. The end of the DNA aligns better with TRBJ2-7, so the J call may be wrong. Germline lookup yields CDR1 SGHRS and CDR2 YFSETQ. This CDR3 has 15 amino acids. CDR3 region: CASSLGQGNSYEQYF. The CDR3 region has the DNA TGCGCCAGCAGCTTGGGACAGGGGAACTCCTACGAGCAGTACTTC.

The CDR3 region is CSVAPWETYNEQFF. For the CDR3, the DNA is TGCAGCGTTGCCCCCTGGGAGACCTACAATGAGCAGTTCTTC. V is TRBV29-1 and J is TRBJ2-1; D perhaps matches TRBD2 (5 bases). Germline loops: CDR1 SQVTM, CDR2 ANQGSEA. Trimming stripped 4 bases from V and 2 bases from J, with 12 bases between. The CDR3 runs to 14 residues.

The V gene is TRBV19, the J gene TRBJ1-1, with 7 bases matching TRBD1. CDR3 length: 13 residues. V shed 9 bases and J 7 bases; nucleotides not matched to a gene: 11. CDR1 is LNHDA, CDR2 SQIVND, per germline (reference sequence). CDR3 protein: CASATGIGNEAFF. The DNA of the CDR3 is TGTGCCAGCGCGACAGGGATCGGGAATGAAGCTTTCTTT.

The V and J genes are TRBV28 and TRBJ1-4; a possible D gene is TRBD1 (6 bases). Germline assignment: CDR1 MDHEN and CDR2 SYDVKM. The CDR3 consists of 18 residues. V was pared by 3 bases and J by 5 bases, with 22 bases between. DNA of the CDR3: TGTGCCAGCAGTTTTTCCCCGCGGAGGGGGTCCACCAATGAAAAACTGTTTTTT. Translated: CASSFSPRRGSTNEKLFF.

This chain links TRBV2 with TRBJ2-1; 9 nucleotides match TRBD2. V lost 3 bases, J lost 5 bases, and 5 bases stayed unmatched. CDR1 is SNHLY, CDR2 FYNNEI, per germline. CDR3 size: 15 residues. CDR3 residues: CASSDWVAGDNEQFF. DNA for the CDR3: TGTGCCAGCAGTGACTGGGTAGCGGGGGACAATGAGCAGTTCTTC. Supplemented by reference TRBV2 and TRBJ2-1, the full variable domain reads EPEVTQTPSHQVTQMGQEVILRCVPISNHLYFYWYRQILGQKVEFLVSFYNNEISEKSEIFDDQFSVERPDGSNFTLKIRSTKLEDSAMYFCASSDWVAGDNEQFFGPGTRLTVL.

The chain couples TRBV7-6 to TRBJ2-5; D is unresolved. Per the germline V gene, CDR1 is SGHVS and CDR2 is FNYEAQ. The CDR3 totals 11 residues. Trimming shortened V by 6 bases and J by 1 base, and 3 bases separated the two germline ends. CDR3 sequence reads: CASRGQETQYF. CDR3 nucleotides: TGTGCCAGCAGGGGCCAAGAGACCCAGTACTTC.

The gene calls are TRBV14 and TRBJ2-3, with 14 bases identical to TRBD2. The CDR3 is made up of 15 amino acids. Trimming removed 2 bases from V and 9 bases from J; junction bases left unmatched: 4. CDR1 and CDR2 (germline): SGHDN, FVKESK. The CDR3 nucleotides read TGTGCCAGCAGCCAAAAGACTAGCGGGAGGGACACGCAGTATTTT. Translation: CASSQKTSGRDTQYF.

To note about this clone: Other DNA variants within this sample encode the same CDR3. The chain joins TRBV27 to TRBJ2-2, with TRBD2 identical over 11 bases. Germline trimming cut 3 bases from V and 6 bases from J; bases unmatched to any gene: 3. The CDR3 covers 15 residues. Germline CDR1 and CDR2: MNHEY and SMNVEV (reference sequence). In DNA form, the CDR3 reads TGTGCCAGCAGTTTGGGGACTAGCGGTGCCGGGGAGCTGTTTTTT. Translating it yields CASSLGTSGAGELFF.